This TCR beta chain was recovered during a study of siplizumab effects on memory and regulatory T cells. Study conclusions and caveats: Naive T cells seemed more diverse than memory cells; they also seemed major alloresponse contributors. There were only a minor fraction of alloreactive clones that mapped to unstimulated subsets. Memory cells that were CD4+ and unstimulated gave rise to alloreactive sequences, which siplizumab significantly reduced.

Germline CDR1 is MNHEY and CDR2 is SMNVEV (reference sequence). Trimming pared 2 bases from V and 2 bases from J, leaving 14 bases between. CDR3 length: 16 residues. This clone was seen a single time. Its antigen is as yet unknown. Some clones are missing from TCRdb's copy, which holds only in-frame ones; the method was immunoSEQ multiplex PCR. The table includes around 94,000 clones, around 90% detected once. The clonotype comes from a human donor in good health. Sample: CD4+ T cells sorted from blood. The V and J genes are TRBV27 and TRBJ2-3; D perhaps matches TRBD1 (6 bases). CDR3 nucleotide sequence: TGTGCCAGCAGTTTAAGGCCAGGGGTCCCCACAGATACGCAGTATTTT. Protein: CASSLRPGVPTDTQYF.